A selection of T cell receptor beta chains follows, all from one sample in a study of blood T cell repertoires in COVID-19. Profiled with immunoSEQ multiplex PCR; TCRdb holds only in-frame clones, not every one. This table has 360,000 or so clones, 90% appearing once. Material: peripheral blood. Receptors originate from a young man with active or convalescent COVID-19. CDR3s include the opening cysteine and the closing phenylalanine or tryptophan. A D gene is named only where the DNA matches it firmly. Expanded clones get a size class; other rows say once, few or many, or leave the size out.

j_gene	v_gene	abundance	d_gene	CDR3aa	CDR3nt
TRBJ1-1	TRBV5-1	.	TRBD1	CASSLARGRGTEAFF	TGCGCCAGCAGCTTGGCCAGGGGGCGCGGCACTGAAGCTTTCTTT
TRBJ2-3	TRBV4-1	.	TRBD2	CASSHPGASGGAHYTDTQYF	TGCGCCAGCAGCCACCCCGGGGCTAGCGGGGGGGCCCACTACACAGATACGCAGTATTTT
TRBJ1-3	TRBV4-1	.	.	CASSQGWSGGGSGNTIYF	TGCGCCAGCAGCCAAGGTTGGTCAGGTGGAGGCTCTGGAAACACCATATATTTT
TRBJ2-1	TRBV2	.	TRBD2	CASNLGGRNEQFF	TGTGCCAGCAATCTCGGCGGGAGAAATGAGCAGTTCTTC
TRBJ2-2	TRBV7-2	once	.	CASSLVGQGTGELFF	TGTGCCAGCAGCTTAGTCGGTCAGGGGACCGGGGAGCTGTTTTTT
TRBJ2-1	TRBV9	.	.	CASASYPEAVGEQFF	TGTGCCAGCGCATCCTACCCAGAGGCGGTTGGTGAGCAGTTCTTC
TRBJ1-1	TRBV7-2	.	.	CASSLDGGRMNTEAFF	TGTGCCAGCAGCTTAGATGGGGGGAGGATGAACACTGAAGCTTTCTTT
TRBJ2-7	TRBV28	few	TRBD2	CASSLTSGRIEQYF	TGTGCCAGCAGTTTGACTAGCGGGAGGATCGAGCAGTACTTC
TRBJ1-1	TRBV5-4	.	TRBD1	CAGRQGATEAFF	TGTGCCGGCCGACAGGGGGCCACTGAAGCTTTCTTT
TRBJ1-2	TRBV7-9	.	TRBD1	CASSQSTGGWNYGYTF	TGTGCCAGCAGCCAAAGCACAGGGGGCTGGAACTATGGCTACACCTTC
TRBJ2-2	TRBV7-9	.	TRBD2	CASSHTSGGTGELFF	TGTGCCAGCAGCCATACTAGCGGGGGGACCGGGGAGCTGTTTTTT
TRBJ2-1	TRBV5-6	.	TRBD2	CASSLGLAGGSYNEQFF	TGTGCCAGCAGCTTGGGACTAGCGGGGGGATCCTACAATGAGCAGTTCTTC
TRBJ1-2	TRBV29-1	.	.	CSASEGEGGYTF	TGCAGCGCATCTGAGGGAGAAGGCGGCTACACCTTC
TRBJ1-1	TRBV11-2	.	.	CASSLVGGRGTEAFF	TGTGCCAGCAGCTTAGTGGGGGGGCGGGGCACTGAAGCTTTCTTT
TRBJ2-5	TRBV10-3	.	TRBD2	CAISGREGPETQYF	TGTGCCATCAGTGGGCGGGAGGGCCCAGAGACCCAGTACTTC
TRBJ2-1	TRBV7-9	.	TRBD2	CASRRGLASSYNEQFF	TGTGCCAGCAGGAGAGGACTAGCGAGCTCCTACAATGAGCAGTTCTTC
TRBJ1-1	TRBV4-1	.	.	CASSQGHWGGNTEAFF	TGCGCCAGCAGCCAAGGTCACTGGGGGGGGAACACTGAAGCTTTCTTT
TRBJ2-7	TRBV6-5	.	.	CASSYKGWDEQYF	TGTGCCAGCAGTTACAAGGGGTGGGACGAGCAGTACTTC
TRBJ1-1	TRBV21-1	.	.	CASNPTENTEAFF	TGTGCCAGCAACCCGACAGAGAACACTGAAGCTTTCTTT
TRBJ1-2	TRBV6-5	.	TRBD1	CASSYRDRGYGYTF	TGTGCCAGCAGTTATCGGGACAGGGGATATGGCTACACCTTC
TRBJ1-5	TRBV19	.	.	CASSITGSQPQHF	TGTGCCAGTAGTATTACGGGGTCTCAGCCCCAGCATTTT
TRBJ2-7	TRBV2	.	.	CASSEGGQVYEQYF	TGTGCCAGCAGTGAAGGTGGGCAGGTCTACGAGCAGTACTTC
TRBJ2-7	TRBV28	.	.	CASSSQFTGSVSYEQYF	TGTGCCAGCAGTTCGCAATTCACAGGGAGCGTATCCTACGAGCAGTACTTC
TRBJ1-6	TRBV7-8	.	.	CASLSAMGHNSPLHF	TGTGCCAGCCTTTCCGCTATGGGCCATAATTCACCCCTCCACTTT
TRBJ2-1	TRBV9	once	.	CASSPSWGPYNEQFF	TGTGCCAGCAGCCCCAGCTGGGGGCCCTACAATGAGCAGTTCTTC
TRBJ1-5	TRBV28	once	.	CASSQNQPQHF	TGTGCCAGCAGTCAGAATCAGCCCCAGCATTTT
TRBJ2-1	TRBV6-2/TRBV6-3	.	TRBD1	CASSQGVKQFF	TGTGCCAGCAGCCAGGGGGTAAAGCAGTTCTTC
TRBJ2-7	TRBV24-1	.	TRBD1	CATADRASHEQYF	TGTGCCACCGCGGACAGGGCGTCCCACGAGCAGTACTTC
TRBJ1-2	TRBV6-5	.	TRBD1	CASSGDRVNGYTF	TGTGCCAGCAGCGGGGACAGGGTTAATGGCTACACCTTC
TRBJ2-5	TRBV28	.	.	CASSSPRVSQYF	TGTGCCAGCAGTTCTCCCCGGGTCAGCCAGTACTTC
TRBJ1-5	TRBV18	once	.	CASSRGNSNQPQHF	TGTGCCAGCTCACGCGGAAATAGCAATCAGCCCCAGCATTTT
TRBJ1-6	TRBV29-1	.	TRBD1	CSVGFGQEDSPLHF	TGCAGCGTGGGATTCGGACAGGAAGATTCACCCCTCCACTTT
TRBJ2-2	TRBV7-2	.	.	CASSPYPRGTGELFF	TGTGCCAGCAGCCCGTATCCCAGGGGCACCGGGGAGCTGTTTTTT
TRBJ1-2	TRBV27	.	TRBD1	CASSDRESDGYTF	TGTGCCAGCAGTGACAGGGAAAGCGATGGCTACACCTTC
TRBJ1-2	TRBV12-3/TRBV12-4	.	.	CASTTLGAYGYTF	TGTGCCAGCACCACCTTGGGGGCCTATGGCTACACCTTC
TRBJ1-5	TRBV28	.	.	CASSWGDQPQHF	TGTGCCAGCAGTTGGGGGGATCAGCCCCAGCATTTT
TRBJ1-1	TRBV5-8	.	.	CASSFGTPNTEAFF	TGTGCCAGCAGCTTTGGGACACCGAACACTGAAGCTTTCTTT
TRBJ2-3	TRBV24-1	.	TRBD2	CATSEHPSGGSSDTQYF	TGTGCCACCAGTGAGCATCCTAGCGGGGGTAGCTCAGATACGCAGTATTTT
TRBJ1-5	TRBV19	.	TRBD1	CASSSQAGRTGDRQPQHF	TGTGCCAGTAGTTCTCAAGCCGGCCGGACAGGGGATCGTCAGCCCCAGCATTTT
TRBJ2-7	TRBV6-6	.	TRBD2	CASTRGGYEQYF	TGTGCCAGCACGCGCGGGGGTTACGAGCAGTACTTC
TRBJ2-2	TRBV11-3	.	TRBD1	CASSTRNWTGGVSTGELFF	TGTGCCAGCAGCACCCGTAATTGGACAGGGGGCGTTAGTACCGGGGAGCTGTTTTTT
TRBJ2-5	TRBV7-8	.	.	CASSFRGGENWETQYF	TGTGCCAGCAGCTTTAGGGGGGGGGAAAACTGGGAGACCCAGTACTTC
TRBJ1-5	TRBV5-8	.	TRBD1	CASSLVGQGFQPQHF	TGTGCCAGCAGCTTGGTAGGACAGGGATTTCAGCCCCAGCATTTT
TRBJ2-3	TRBV11-2	.	.	CASPRTEDTDTQYF	TGTGCCAGCCCGAGGACTGAAGACACAGATACGCAGTATTTT
TRBJ2-7	TRBV12-3/TRBV12-4	.	TRBD1	CASRRTGYEQYF	TGTGCCAGCAGGAGGACAGGGTACGAGCAGTACTTC
TRBJ1-1	TRBV6-5	.	TRBD1	CASRWTGMNTEAFF	TGTGCCAGCAGGTGGACAGGTATGAACACTGAAGCTTTCTTT
TRBJ2-7	TRBV2	.	.	CASSGTGAYEQYF	TGTGCCAGCAGTGGGACTGGTGCCTACGAGCAGTACTTC
TRBJ2-5	TRBV7-2	.	.	CASSWDSPPETQYF	TGTGCCAGCAGTTGGGACTCGCCTCCGGAGACCCAGTACTTC
TRBJ1-5	TRBV6-2/TRBV6-3	.	.	CASSYSGARFSNQPQHF	TGTGCCAGCAGTTACTCGGGAGCGCGGTTTAGCAATCAGCCCCAGCATTTT
TRBJ2-1	TRBV28	.	.	CASTVSYNEQFF	TGTGCCAGCACGGTTTCCTACAATGAGCAGTTCTTC
TRBJ2-7	TRBV5-4	.	.	CASSPSKVMYEQYF	TGTGCCAGCAGCCCGAGCAAAGTGATGTACGAGCAGTACTTC
TRBJ2-5	TRBV6-2/TRBV6-3	.	.	CASSYGRETQYF	TGTGCCAGCAGTTACGGCAGGGAGACCCAGTACTTC
TRBJ1-1	TRBV19	.	.	CASISRIGQNTEAFF	TGTGCCAGTATATCTCGGATTGGGCAGAACACTGAAGCTTTCTTT
TRBJ2-3	TRBV25-1	.	TRBD2	CASSDPGTSGPWADTQYF	TGTGCCAGCAGTGACCCCGGGACTAGCGGTCCTTGGGCAGATACGCAGTATTTT
TRBJ1-3	TRBV5-1	few	.	CASSARQEISGNTIYF	TGCGCCAGCAGCGCCCGACAGGAGATCTCTGGAAACACCATATATTTT